These T cell receptor beta chains were read from a single sample in a study of cytomegalovirus exposure and HLA in healthy donors. Clones were read by immunoSEQ multiplex PCR, and TCRdb kept only the in-frame ones, dropping some. The data show fewer than 200,000 clones, with about 80% seen just once and about 2% held by the top ten. The sequencing input was PBMCs. The receptors shown here come from a woman in her twenties or thirties in good health and CMV-seronegative. The CDR3 runs from the conserved cysteine through the conserved F or W. The D gene is left open where the match is weak. Clone size is given for some rows only: seen once, a few or many times, or a class if the clone is expanded.

d_gene: -; v_gene: TRBV5-1; j_gene: TRBJ2-1; abundance: -; CDR3nt: TGCGCCAGCGAACAGGGTTATTCCTACAATGAGCAGTTCTTC; CDR3aa: CASEQGYSYNEQFF
d_gene: TRBD2; v_gene: TRBV4-2; j_gene: TRBJ2-2; abundance: -; CDR3nt: TGTGCCAGCAGCCAATCCTACCCGGGACTAGCGACCCAGGGGAGCACCGGGGAGCTGTTTTTT; CDR3aa: CASSQSYPGLATQGSTGELFF
d_gene: TRBD1; v_gene: TRBV30; j_gene: TRBJ2-7; abundance: -; CDR3nt: TGTGCCTGGAGTCCCAGGGGGTTGTACGAGCAGTACTTC; CDR3aa: CAWSPRGLYEQYF
d_gene: TRBD1; v_gene: TRBV6-4; j_gene: TRBJ2-6; abundance: few; CDR3nt: TGTGCCAGCAGTGCAGACAGGGGGTCTGGGGCCAACGGCCTGACTTTC; CDR3aa: CASSADRGSGANGLTF
d_gene: -; v_gene: TRBV6-5; j_gene: TRBJ2-1; abundance: -; CDR3nt: TGTGCCAGCAGTTACAGGAGGGGGGGATACAATGAGCAGTTCTTC; CDR3aa: CASSYRRGGYNEQFF
d_gene: -; v_gene: TRBV7-2; j_gene: TRBJ2-7; abundance: -; CDR3nt: TGTGCCAGCAGCTTAGGGCAGGACTACTACGAGCAGTACTTC; CDR3aa: CASSLGQDYYEQYF
d_gene: -; v_gene: TRBV7-9; j_gene: TRBJ1-1; abundance: -; CDR3nt: TGTTCCAGCAGCTTAGACCTGGGAGAGGGGGTGACTGAAGCTTTCTTT; CDR3aa: CSSSLDLGEGVTEAFF
d_gene: TRBD1; v_gene: TRBV19; j_gene: TRBJ1-5; abundance: -; CDR3nt: TGTGCCAGTAGTATGGTGGGACAGGGGGTAGAACAGCCCCAGCATTTT; CDR3aa: CASSMVGQGVEQPQHF
d_gene: TRBD1; v_gene: TRBV19; j_gene: TRBJ1-1; abundance: -; CDR3nt: TGTGCCAGTATGCCGGGACAGGGGGCGTTCACTGAAGCTTTCTTT; CDR3aa: CASMPGQGAFTEAFF
d_gene: -; v_gene: TRBV9; j_gene: TRBJ2-7; abundance: once; CDR3nt: TGTGCCAGCAGCGTAGGTACAAAGAACTACGAGCAGTACTTC; CDR3aa: CASSVGTKNYEQYF
d_gene: TRBD1; v_gene: TRBV28; j_gene: TRBJ1-4; abundance: -; CDR3nt: TGTGCCAGCAGTCCCCCCGGACAGGCTCAAGAAAAACTGTTTTTT; CDR3aa: CASSPPGQAQEKLFF
d_gene: TRBD2; v_gene: TRBV25-1; j_gene: TRBJ2-3; abundance: -; CDR3nt: TGTGCCAACAGTGAATATGGACTAGCGGAGAGCACAGATACGCAGTATTTT; CDR3aa: CANSEYGLAESTDTQYF
d_gene: -; v_gene: TRBV11-2; j_gene: TRBJ2-7; abundance: -; CDR3nt: TGTGCCAGCAGCTTAGATCGGGTACGCGAGCAGTACTTC; CDR3aa: CASSLDRVREQYF
d_gene: TRBD2; v_gene: TRBV18; j_gene: TRBJ2-3; abundance: once; CDR3nt: TGTGCCAGCTCACCCCTGGGAACTAGCGGTCCGGGGCGTACGCAGTATTTT; CDR3aa: CASSPLGTSGPGRTQYF
d_gene: -; v_gene: TRBV6-6; j_gene: TRBJ1-5; abundance: -; CDR3nt: TGTGCCAGCAGTTATGGCAGGGGTAGCAATCAGCCCCAGCATTTT; CDR3aa: CASSYGRGSNQPQHF
d_gene: TRBD1; v_gene: TRBV5-4; j_gene: TRBJ2-7; abundance: -; CDR3nt: TGTGCCAGCAGCACCTGGCCGAGAGGGACAGGGGAGACCCACGAGCAGTACTTC; CDR3aa: CASSTWPRGTGETHEQYF
d_gene: -; v_gene: TRBV7-3; j_gene: TRBJ2-3; abundance: -; CDR3nt: TGTGCCAGCAGCTTAGTTGAGGGTACGCAGTATTTT; CDR3aa: CASSLVEGTQYF
d_gene: -; v_gene: TRBV14; j_gene: TRBJ1-2; abundance: few; CDR3nt: TGTGCCAGCAGCCGGGAGGGTATTTACACCGACTATGGCTACACCTTC; CDR3aa: CASSREGIYTDYGYTF
d_gene: TRBD1; v_gene: TRBV6-5; j_gene: TRBJ1-2; abundance: once; CDR3nt: TGTGCCAGCAGTTACGGGGGAACAGGGGGCGGCTATGGCTACACCTTC; CDR3aa: CASSYGGTGGGYGYTF
d_gene: -; v_gene: TRBV5-6; j_gene: TRBJ1-1; abundance: few; CDR3nt: TGTGCCAGCAGCCCGCGGGGGGCGCAGACTGAAGCTTTCTTT; CDR3aa: CASSPRGAQTEAFF
d_gene: TRBD2; v_gene: TRBV7-9; j_gene: TRBJ2-7; abundance: -; CDR3nt: TGTTCCAGCAGCCGTATCGGGGGGTTGAAAGAGCAGTACTTC; CDR3aa: CSSSRIGGLKEQYF
d_gene: TRBD1; v_gene: TRBV28; j_gene: TRBJ2-7; abundance: -; CDR3nt: TGTGCCAGCAGTTTGGGACAGGGGAGGAACGAGCAGTACTTC; CDR3aa: CASSLGQGRNEQYF
d_gene: TRBD2; v_gene: TRBV25-1; j_gene: TRBJ2-3; abundance: -; CDR3nt: TGTGCCAGCAGTTTCGACGGGGGGGGCCGCTCAGATACGCAGTATTTT; CDR3aa: CASSFDGGGRSDTQYF
d_gene: TRBD1; v_gene: TRBV11-2; j_gene: TRBJ2-7; abundance: -; CDR3nt: TGTGCCAGCAGCCCCGGACAGGGGGCGCGAGAGCAGTACTTC; CDR3aa: CASSPGQGAREQYF
d_gene: -; v_gene: TRBV5-1; j_gene: TRBJ2-4; abundance: once; CDR3nt: TGCGCCAGCTCGAGCGGAACCCCTAACAAAAACATTCAGTACTTC; CDR3aa: CASSSGTPNKNIQYF
d_gene: TRBD1; v_gene: TRBV2; j_gene: TRBJ2-3; abundance: -; CDR3nt: TGTGCCAGCTTCCGGACAGGGGCAAATACGCAGTATTTT; CDR3aa: CASFRTGANTQYF
d_gene: TRBD1; v_gene: TRBV6-6; j_gene: TRBJ2-7; abundance: -; CDR3nt: TGTGCCAGCAGTTACTCGACAGGGGGCTCCTACGAGCAGTACTTC; CDR3aa: CASSYSTGGSYEQYF
d_gene: -; v_gene: TRBV6-1; j_gene: TRBJ1-2; abundance: -; CDR3nt: TGTGCCAGCAGTGGGGATAGCAGGGGATTTGTGTATGGCTACACCTTC; CDR3aa: CASSGDSRGFVYGYTF